This TCR beta chain was recorded in a study of blood T cell repertoires in COVID-19. Clones were read by immunoSEQ multiplex PCR, and TCRdb kept only the in-frame ones, dropping some. This sample carries tens of thousands of clones, 90% to 95% of them seen once, and the ten largest clones take over 3%. V trimming: 3 bases; J trimming: 11 bases; junction bases outside the gene matches: 13. The CDR3 runs to 15 residues. Germline loops: CDR1 SGHDT, CDR2 YYEEEE. The source is a human donor in a cohort sampled during active COVID-19. The sample was peripheral blood. The chain combines TRBV5-6 with TRBJ2-1, with TRBD2 matching over 8 bases. CDR3: CASSSVAGSSGKQFF. CDR3 in DNA: TGTGCCAGCAGCTCAGTAGCGGGAAGCTCCGGAAAGCAGTTCTTC.